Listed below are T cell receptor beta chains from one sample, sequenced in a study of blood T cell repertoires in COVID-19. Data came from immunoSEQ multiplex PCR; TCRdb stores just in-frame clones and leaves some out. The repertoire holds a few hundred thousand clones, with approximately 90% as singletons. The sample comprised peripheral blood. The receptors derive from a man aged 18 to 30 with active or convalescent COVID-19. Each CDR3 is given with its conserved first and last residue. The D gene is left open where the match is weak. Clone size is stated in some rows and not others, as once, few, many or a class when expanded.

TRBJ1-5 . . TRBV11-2 TGTGCCAGCAGCTTGTACGGCGGGGGCAATCAGCCCCAGCATTTT CASSLYGGGNQPQHF
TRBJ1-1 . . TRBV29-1 TGCAGCGCCCAGAACACTGAAGCTTTCTTT CSAQNTEAFF
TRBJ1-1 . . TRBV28 TGTGCCAGCCTAACCATTGAAGCTTTCTTT CASLTIEAFF
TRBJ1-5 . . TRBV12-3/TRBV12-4 TGTGCCAGCAGTTTACAGGAGGATCAGCCCCAGCATTTT CASSLQEDQPQHF
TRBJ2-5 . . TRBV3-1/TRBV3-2 TGTGCCAGCAGCCGGTCGGGCGGAGGACGGGAGACCCAGTACTTC CASSRSGGGRETQYF
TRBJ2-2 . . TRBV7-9 TGTGCCAGCAGCCAAACTAGGGGGACACAGACCGGGGAGCTGTTTTTT CASSQTRGTQTGELFF
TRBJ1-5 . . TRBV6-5 TGTGCCAGCAGTTACGGCACCAATCAGCCCCAGCATTTT CASSYGTNQPQHF
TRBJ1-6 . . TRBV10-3 TGTGCCATCAGCGACAGAGGCGAACTTAATTCACCCCTCCACTTT CAISDRGELNSPLHF
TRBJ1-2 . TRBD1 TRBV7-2 TGTGCCAGCAGCTTAGCCCGGGACAGCCCATATGGCTACACCTTC CASSLARDSPYGYTF
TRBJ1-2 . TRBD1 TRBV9 TGTGCCAGCAGCGATAGGGGACAGGGGAATGGCTACACCTTC CASSDRGQGNGYTF
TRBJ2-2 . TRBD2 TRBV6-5 TGTGCCACTAAGACTAGCGGGGACACCGGGGAGCTGTTTTTT CATKTSGDTGELFF
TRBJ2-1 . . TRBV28 TGTGCCAGCAGGACCTCAGGGCGGGGCGTAGCGGAGCAGTTCTTC CASRTSGRGVAEQFF
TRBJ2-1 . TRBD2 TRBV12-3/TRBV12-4 TGTGCCAGCAGTTTCGGGACTAGCGGGCGTAAGTTCTTC CASSFGTSGRKFF
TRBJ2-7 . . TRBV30 TGTGCCTGGAGTGTGGGGAGTTTAGAGCAGTACTTC CAWSVGSLEQYF
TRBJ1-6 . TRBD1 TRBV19 TGTGCCAGTAAGATCGGGACAGTAAATTCACCCCTCCACTTT CASKIGTVNSPLHF
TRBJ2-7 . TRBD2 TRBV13 TGTGCCAGCAGCTCAACCCCGGGGGGGGACGACGAGCAGTACTTC CASSSTPGGDDEQYF
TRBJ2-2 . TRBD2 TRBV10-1 TGCGCCAGCAGTGGTCGGGGGGCGAACACCGGGGAGCTGTTTTTT CASSGRGANTGELFF
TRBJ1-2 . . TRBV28 TGTGCCAGCAGTTTACACCCAGGTAGAAATGGCTACACCTTC CASSLHPGRNGYTF
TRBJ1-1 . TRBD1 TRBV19 TGTGCCAGTAGTCACAGGGACAGTGGGAACACTGAAGCTTTCTTT CASSHRDSGNTEAFF
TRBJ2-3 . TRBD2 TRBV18 TGTGCCAGCTCAACCGTTAGCGGGGACCCCCGCGATACGCAGTATTTT CASSTVSGDPRDTQYF
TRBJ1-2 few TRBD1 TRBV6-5 TGTGCCAGCAGTCGACAGGGGGCGAACTATGGCTACACCTTC CASSRQGANYGYTF
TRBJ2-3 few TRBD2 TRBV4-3 TGCGCCAGCAGCCAAGATCGAGAGGCTAGCGGACCTGGGGATACGCAGTATTTT CASSQDREASGPGDTQYF
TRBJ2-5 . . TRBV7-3 TGTGCCAGCAGCCTTACGGGGGGCGAGACCCAGTACTTC CASSLTGGETQYF
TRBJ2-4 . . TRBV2 TGTGCCAGCAGTGAACGGTTAGCCAAAAACATTCAGTACTTC CASSERLAKNIQYF
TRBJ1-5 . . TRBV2 TGTGCCAGCAGCGTAGACAGGAATCAGCCCCAGCATTTT CASSVDRNQPQHF
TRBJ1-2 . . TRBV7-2 TGTGCCAGCAGCTTAATAGGCTACACCTTC CASSLIGYTF
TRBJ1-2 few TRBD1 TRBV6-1 TGTGCCAGCAGTGAAACCGGACAGGGCTATGGCTACACCTTC CASSETGQGYGYTF
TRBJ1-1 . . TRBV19 TGTGCCAGTAGTATAGATTACTCGGGCAGGGGCGAGAACACTGAAGCTTTCTTT CASSIDYSGRGENTEAFF
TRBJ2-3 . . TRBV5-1 TGCGCCAGCAGCTTGGATCTAGATACGCAGTATTTT CASSLDLDTQYF
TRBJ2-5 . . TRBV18 TGTGCCAGCTCTAACCAAGAGACCCAGTACTTC CASSNQETQYF
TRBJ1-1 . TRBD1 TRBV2 TGTGCCAGCAGGAGGGGGCTGGGCACTGAAGCTTTCTTT CASRRGLGTEAFF
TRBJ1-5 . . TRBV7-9 TGTGCCAGCAGCTTAAGGGGGGGCAGCAATCAGCCCCAGCATTTT CASSLRGGSNQPQHF
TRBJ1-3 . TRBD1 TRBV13 TGTGCCAGCAGCACCGGGACAGCTGGAAACACCATATATTTT CASSTGTAGNTIYF
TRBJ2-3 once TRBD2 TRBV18 TGTGCCAGCTCACCGCCTAGCGGGAGATACACAGATACGCAGTATTTT CASSPPSGRYTDTQYF
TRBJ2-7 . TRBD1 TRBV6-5 TGTGCCAGCAGCCCAGGGGGCAGGGAGCAGTACTTC CASSPGGREQYF
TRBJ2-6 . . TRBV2 TGTGCCAGCAGGTACACCTCTGGGGCCAACGTCCTGACTTTC CASRYTSGANVLTF
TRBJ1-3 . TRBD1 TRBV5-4 TGTGCCAGCAGCATATCGACAGGGGGCTCTGGAAACACCATATATTTT CASSISTGGSGNTIYF
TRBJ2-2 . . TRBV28 TGTGCCAGCAGTCGAGGCATATCTCTGGGGGAGCTGTTTTTT CASSRGISLGELFF
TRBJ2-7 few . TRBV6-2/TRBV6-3 TGTGCCAGCAGTTACGGGCGCTACGAGCAGTACTTC CASSYGRYEQYF
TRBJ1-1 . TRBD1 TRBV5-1 TGCGCCAGCAGCTTGGTCGGACAGGGACACACTGAAGCTTTCTTT CASSLVGQGHTEAFF
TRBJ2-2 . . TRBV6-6 TGTGCCAGCAACGTTGGACAGACCACCGGGGAGCTGTTTTTT CASNVGQTTGELFF
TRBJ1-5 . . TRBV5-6 TGTGCCAGCAGCTCCAGGGGCCGCAATCAGCCCCAGCATTTT CASSSRGRNQPQHF
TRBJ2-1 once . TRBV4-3 TGCGCCAGCAGCCCAGGAGGGCGGGACTACAATGAGCAGTTCTTC CASSPGGRDYNEQFF
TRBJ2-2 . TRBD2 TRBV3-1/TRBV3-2 TGTGCCAGCAGCCGTTTTATGAGCGGGAGTATCACCGGGGAGCTGTTTTTT CASSRFMSGSITGELFF
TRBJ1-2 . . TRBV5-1 TGCGCCAGCAGCTTGTCGGGGGGCGTAACAAGTTCCTATGGCTACACCTTC CASSLSGGVTSSYGYTF
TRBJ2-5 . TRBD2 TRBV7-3 TGTGCCAGCAGCTTAGCGGGGGGGGCCCAAGAGACCCAGTACTTC CASSLAGGAQETQYF
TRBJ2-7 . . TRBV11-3 TGTGCCAGCAGACCCCGGGGGTCCTCCTACGAGCAGTACTTC CASRPRGSSYEQYF
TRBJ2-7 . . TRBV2 TGTGCCAGCAGAGCACGGACACTCTCCTACGAGCAGTACTTC CASRARTLSYEQYF
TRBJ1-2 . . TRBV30 TGTGCCTGGGCAGCGGGGCGGAGGAAGTATGGCTACACCTTC CAWAAGRRKYGYTF
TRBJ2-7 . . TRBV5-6 TGTGCCAGCAGCTTTGGCAGTTCCTACGAGCAGTACTTC CASSFGSSYEQYF
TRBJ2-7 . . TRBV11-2 TGTGCCAGCAGCTCCCCCTTTATGTACGAGCAGTACTTC CASSSPFMYEQYF
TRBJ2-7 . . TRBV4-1 TGCGCCAGCAGCCAAGAAACGGGGTACGAGCAGTACTTC CASSQETGYEQYF
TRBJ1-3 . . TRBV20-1 TGCAGTGCTAGTCTACCCTCTCCTGGAAACACCATATATTTT CSASLPSPGNTIYF
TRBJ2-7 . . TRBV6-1 TGTGCCAGCAGTGACCAGCTAGAAAGCTCCTACGAGCAGTACTTC CASSDQLESSYEQYF
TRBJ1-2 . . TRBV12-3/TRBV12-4 TGTGCCAGCAGCTCCAGCGGGGCTTATCCGACCTTC CASSSSGAYPTF
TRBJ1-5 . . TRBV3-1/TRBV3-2 TGTGCCAGCAGCCAAGGGAGCCTTCCCCAGCATTTT CASSQGSLPQHF
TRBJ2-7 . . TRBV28 TGTGCCAGCAGCCTAACGCAGGCCTACGAGCAGTACTTC CASSLTQAYEQYF